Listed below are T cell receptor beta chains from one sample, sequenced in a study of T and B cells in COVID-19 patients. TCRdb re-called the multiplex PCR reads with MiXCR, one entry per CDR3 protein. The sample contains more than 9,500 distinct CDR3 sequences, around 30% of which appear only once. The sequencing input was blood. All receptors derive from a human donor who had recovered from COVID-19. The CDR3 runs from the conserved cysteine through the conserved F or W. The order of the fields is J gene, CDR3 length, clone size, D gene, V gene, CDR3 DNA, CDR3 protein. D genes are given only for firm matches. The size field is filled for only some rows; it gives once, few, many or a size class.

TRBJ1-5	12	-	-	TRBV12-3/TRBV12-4	TGTGCCAGCAGAGCCGCGGTCCAGCCCCAGCATTTT	CASRAAVQPQHF
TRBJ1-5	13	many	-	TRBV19	TGTGCCAGTAGTGTCAGGGTGGGTCAGCCCCAGCATTTT	CASSVRVGQPQHF
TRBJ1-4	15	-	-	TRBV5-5	TGTGCCAGCAGCTTCGCTGGGGGCAGTAGTGAAAAACTGTTTTTT	CASSFAGGSSEKLFF
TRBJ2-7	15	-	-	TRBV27	TGTGCCAGCAGCCCAAGTGGGGGCAGGGCCCGCGAGCAGTACTTC	CASSPSGGRAREQYF
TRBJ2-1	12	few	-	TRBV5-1	TGCGCCAGCAGCCGAGGGGGGGGTGAGCAGTTCTTC	CASSRGGGEQFF
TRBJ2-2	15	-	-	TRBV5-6	TGTGCCAGCAGCTTGGGGGGACACCCTACCGGGGAGCTGTTTTTT	CASSLGGHPTGELFF
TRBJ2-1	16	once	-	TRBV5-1	TGCGCCAGCAGCTTGGCCCGGGCAGGATGGAGGGACGAGCAGTTCTTC	CASSLARAGWRDEQFF
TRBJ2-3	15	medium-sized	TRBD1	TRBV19	TGTGCCAGTAGTAGGGCCCAGGGGGGCACAGATACGCAGTATTTT	CASSRAQGGTDTQYF
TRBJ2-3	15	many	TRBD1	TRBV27	TGTGCCAGCCCCCCCCGGGACAGGCCCCTCGATACGCAGTATTTT	CASPPRDRPLDTQYF
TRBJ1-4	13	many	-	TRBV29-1	TGCAGCGTCGTAGTCTGGCAAGAGGAAAAACTGTTTTTT	CSVVVWQEEKLFF
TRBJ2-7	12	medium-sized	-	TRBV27	TGTGCCAGCAGTTTTATCGGCAGGGAGGAGTACTTC	CASSFIGREEYF
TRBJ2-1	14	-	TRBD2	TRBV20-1	TGCAGTGCTGCGGGACTAGCGGGGTACAATGAGCAGTTCTTC	CSAAGLAGYNEQFF
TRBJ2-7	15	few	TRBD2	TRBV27	TGTGCCAGCAGTTTAGGGACTAGCGGGAGTTACGAGCAGTACTTC	CASSLGTSGSYEQYF
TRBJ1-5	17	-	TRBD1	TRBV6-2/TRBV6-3	TGTGCCAGCAGCTCGGGACAGGGTCACCCTAGCAATCAGCCCCAGCATTTT	CASSSGQGHPSNQPQHF
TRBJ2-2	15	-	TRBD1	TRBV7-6	TGTGCCAGCAGACCCGGGACAGGGGGGGCCGGGAAGCTGTTTTTT	CASRPGTGGAGKLFF
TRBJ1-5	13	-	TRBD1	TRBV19	TGTGCCAGTCGAGACAGGGGCTATCAGCCCCAGCATTTT	CASRDRGYQPQHF
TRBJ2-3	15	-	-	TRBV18	TGTGCCAGCAATACCGGATCTGGCGGGTCAGATACGCAGTATTTT	CASNTGSGGSDTQYF
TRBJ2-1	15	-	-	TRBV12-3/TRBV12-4	TGTGCCAGCAGACATGGACAGTCCTCCTACAATGAGCAGTTCTTC	CASRHGQSSYNEQFF
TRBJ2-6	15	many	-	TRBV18	TGTGCCAGCTCACCCCAGGGATCCGGGGCCAACGTCCTGACTTTC	CASSPQGSGANVLTF
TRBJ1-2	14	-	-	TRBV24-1	TGTGCCACCAGTGACGTGGATATGAGCTATGGCTACACCTTC	CATSDVDMSYGYTF
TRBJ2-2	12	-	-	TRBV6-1	TGTGCCAGCATTAGGGACACCGGGGAGCTGTTTTTT	CASIRDTGELFF
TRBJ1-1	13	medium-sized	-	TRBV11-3	TGTGCCAGCAGCCCACCAGGGAGCACTGAAGCTTTCTTT	CASSPPGSTEAFF
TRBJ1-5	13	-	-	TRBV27	TGTGCCAGCAGAGAGCAGGTACAACAGCCCCAGCATTTT	CASREQVQQPQHF
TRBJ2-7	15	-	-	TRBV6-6	TGTGCCAGCAGTGAACAGGAGAACCCCCCTTACGAGCAGTACTTC	CASSEQENPPYEQYF
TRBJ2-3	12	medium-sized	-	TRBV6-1	TGTGCCAGCGGTGCTTTCACAGATACGCAGTATTTT	CASGAFTDTQYF
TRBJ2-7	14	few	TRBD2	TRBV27	TGTGCCAGCCACGACACAACTAGCGGGAGAAGGCAGTACTTC	CASHDTTSGRRQYF
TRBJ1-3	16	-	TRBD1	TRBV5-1	TGCGCCAGCAGCTTCGTTCCAGGACAGGGCGGAAACACCATATATTTT	CASSFVPGQGGNTIYF
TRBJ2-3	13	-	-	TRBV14	TGTGCCAGCAGCCCTGCCGAGGCGGGGAGGCAGTATTTT	CASSPAEAGRQYF
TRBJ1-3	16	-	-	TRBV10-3	TGTGCCATCAGTGAGGTGGAACAGGGCACCGGAAACACCATATATTTT	CAISEVEQGTGNTIYF
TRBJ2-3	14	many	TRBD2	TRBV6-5	TGTGCCACCAAAAGGACTAGCGGAGGAGTGACGCAGTATTTT	CATKRTSGGVTQYF
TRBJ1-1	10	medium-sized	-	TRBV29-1	TGCAGCGTTGTTAGGGGGGAAGCTTTCTTT	CSVVRGEAFF
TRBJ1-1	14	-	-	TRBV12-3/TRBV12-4	TGTGCCAGCAGTTTTAGTGGGGGCAGGACTGAAGCTTTCTTT	CASSFSGGRTEAFF
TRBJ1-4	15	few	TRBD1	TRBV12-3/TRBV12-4	TGTGCCAGCAGTTTGTCGTACAGGGGAAATGAAAAACTGTTTTTT	CASSLSYRGNEKLFF
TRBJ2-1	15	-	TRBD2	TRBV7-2	TGTGCCAGCAGCTTAGGCTGGACTAGCGCTACAGGGCAGTTCTTC	CASSLGWTSATGQFF
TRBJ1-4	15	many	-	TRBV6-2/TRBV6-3	TGTGCCAGCAGCCCGTTGTGGGAGGAGCGTGAAAAACTGTTTTTT	CASSPLWEEREKLFF
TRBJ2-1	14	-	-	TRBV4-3	TGCGCCAGCAGTCCAAGTATACGCTTGGATGAGCAGTTCTTC	CASSPSIRLDEQFF
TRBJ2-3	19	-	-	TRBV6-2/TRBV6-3	TGTGCCAGCAGTTACTCGGAAGCGGGCTTCGGGCCCTACACAGATACGCAGTATTTT	CASSYSEAGFGPYTDTQYF
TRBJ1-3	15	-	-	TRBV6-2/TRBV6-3	TGTGCCAGCAGAACGGGACCCTTCTCTGGAAACACCATATATTTT	CASRTGPFSGNTIYF
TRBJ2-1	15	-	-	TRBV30	TGTGCCTGGATAGGGCCCCCATGGCTCCTGAATGAGCAGTTCTTC	CAWIGPPWLLNEQFF
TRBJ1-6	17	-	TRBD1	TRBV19	TGTGCCAGTAGTATAGCCGGGACAGGCTCCTATAATTCACCCCTCCACTTT	CASSIAGTGSYNSPLHF
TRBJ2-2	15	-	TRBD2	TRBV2	TGTGCCAGCAGAGACGGGACTAGCGGCACCGGGGAGCTGTTTTTT	CASRDGTSGTGELFF
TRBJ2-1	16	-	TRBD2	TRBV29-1	TGCAGCGCTGTAGCGGGAGGGCCTCGGACGTACAATGAGCAGTTCTTC	CSAVAGGPRTYNEQFF
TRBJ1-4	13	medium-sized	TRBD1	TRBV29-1	TGCAGCGTTGATAAAACAGGGGGGGAAAAACTGTTTTTT	CSVDKTGGEKLFF
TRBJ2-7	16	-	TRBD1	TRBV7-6	TGTGCCAGTTCCCCCTCAGGGGGCGGGTATTCCTACGAGCAGTACTTC	CASSPSGGGYSYEQYF
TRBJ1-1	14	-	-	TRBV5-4	TGTGCCAGCAGCTGGGGACTCTCGAACACTGAAGCTTTCTTT	CASSWGLSNTEAFF
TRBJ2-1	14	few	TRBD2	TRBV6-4	TGTGCCAGCAGTGACCTGGGAGGGGACAATGAGCAGTTCTTC	CASSDLGGDNEQFF
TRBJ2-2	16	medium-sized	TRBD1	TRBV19	TGTGCCAGTAGTCCCCCCGGGACAGGGTTTTCCGGGGAGCTGTTTTTT	CASSPPGTGFSGELFF
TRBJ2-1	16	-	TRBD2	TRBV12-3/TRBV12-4	TGTGCCAGCAGTCCTCCAGGACTAGCGGACATTAATGAGCAGTTCTTC	CASSPPGLADINEQFF
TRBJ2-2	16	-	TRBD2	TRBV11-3	TGTGCCAGCAGCTACGGACTAGCGAGAGACACCGGGGAGCTGTTTTTT	CASSYGLARDTGELFF
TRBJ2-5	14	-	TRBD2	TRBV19	TGTGCCAGTAGTTCTGGGGGGGGTCGGAAGACCCAGTACTTC	CASSSGGGRKTQYF
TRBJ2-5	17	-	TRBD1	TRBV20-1	TGCAGTGCTGTTCCACCCCTCGGGACAGGGGGCGCCGAGACCCAGTACTTC	CSAVPPLGTGGAETQYF
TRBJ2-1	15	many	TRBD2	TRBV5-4	TGTGCCAGCAGCTTTGGCCTAGCGGGATTTACTGAGCAGTTCTTC	CASSFGLAGFTEQFF
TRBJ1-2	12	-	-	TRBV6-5	TGTGCCAGCAGTTACCCCAAGGGGAACTACACCTTC	CASSYPKGNYTF
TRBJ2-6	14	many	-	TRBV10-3	TGTGCCATCAGGGGGAGCTCTGGGGCCAACGTCCTGACTTTC	CAIRGSSGANVLTF
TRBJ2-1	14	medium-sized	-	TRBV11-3	TGTGCCAGCAGCTCCCCCGGGATCTACAATGAGCAGTTCTTC	CASSSPGIYNEQFF
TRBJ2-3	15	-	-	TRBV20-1	TGCAGTGCTAGTAACAGACTTCCATACACAGATACGCAGTATTTT	CSASNRLPYTDTQYF
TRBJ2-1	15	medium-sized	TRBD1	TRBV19	TGTGCCAGTAGTCCCGGGACAGGGGTCTACAATGAGCAGTTCTTC	CASSPGTGVYNEQFF